Following are 16 T cell receptor beta chains from one sample sequenced in a study of blood T cell repertoires in COVID-19. Measured with immunoSEQ multiplex PCR; TCRdb has only the in-frame clones, and not every one. Altogether about 190,000 clones are present, about four fifths being singletons, with the ten largest covering 7.8%. Material: peripheral blood. The source is a woman aged 55-70 years with COVID-19, enrolled during active disease.

The chain recombines TRBV4-2 with TRBJ2-1; 9 bases are shared with TRBD2. The V gene end was trimmed by 4 bases and the J gene end by 5 bases; junction bases not matched to a gene: 3. Germline-derived CDR1 and CDR2 are LGHNA and YNFKEQ. This CDR3 has 14 residues. In nucleotides, the CDR3 is TGTGCCAGCAGCCCGAGCGGGGGGAACAATGAGCAGTTCTTC. Amino acids: CASSPSGGNNEQFF.

The V call is TRBV6-5, the J call TRBJ1-4, with 11 bases matching TRBD1. Trimming cost V 6 bases and J 8 bases; bases outside gene matches: 5. There are 14 residues in the CDR3. Germline V lookup: CDR1 MNHEY, CDR2 SVGAGI. The CDR3 loop is CASRMGQGVEKLFF. Here the CDR3 DNA reads TGTGCCAGCAGGATGGGACAGGGGGTAGAAAAACTGTTTTTT.

The J gene is TRBJ1-1, the V gene TRBV9, with D possibly TRBD1 on 5 matching bases. This CDR3 region has 15 residues. Germline assignment: CDR1 SGDLS and CDR2 YYNGEE. The V and J ends lost 0 bases and 0 bases respectively, with 9 bases between them. In nucleotides, the CDR3 is TGTGCCAGCAGCGTAGGGGCGGACATGAACACTGAAGCTTTCTTT. Residues: CASSVGADMNTEAFF.

V is TRBV10-3 and J is TRBJ2-5, with 7 bases fitting TRBD2. Germline values: CDR1 ENHRY, CDR2 SYGVKD. The V and J ends lost 4 bases and 1 base, in that order; junction bases with no gene match: 0. The CDR3 contains 13 residues. CDR3 in DNA: TGTGCCATCAGTGGGACTAGCCAAGAGACCCAGTACTTC. It is translated as CAISGTSQETQYF.

The J gene is TRBJ1-1, the V gene TRBV4-2; D call uncertain. The V end was cut by 0 bases, the J end by 0 bases, with 8 bases between. Germline V gene lookup returns CDR1 LGHNA and CDR2 YNFKEQ. The CDR3 has 15 amino acids. CDR3: CASSQERTLNTEAFF. CDR3 DNA: TGTGCCAGCAGCCAAGAAAGGACTCTGAACACTGAAGCTTTCTTT.

The chain employs TRBV27 and TRBJ2-7, with 7 positions matching TRBD1. J lost 0 bases, V lost 6 bases, and 8 bases had no gene match. In germline, CDR1 is MNHEY, CDR2 SMNVEV (reference sequence). The CDR3 extends over 15 amino acids. The CDR3 sequence is CASRTYRGSSYEQYF. The CDR3 region has the DNA TGTGCCAGCAGAACATACAGGGGCAGCTCCTACGAGCAGTACTTC.

The rearrangement links TRBV27 to TRBJ1-1; 8 nucleotides align to TRBD1. Germline CDR1 and CDR2: MNHEY and SMNVEV (reference sequence). After removal of 4 bases from V and 7 bases from J, the junction contained 5 bases not matched to a gene. The CDR3 spans 13 residues. The CDR3, as DNA: TGTGCCAGCAGTTCCAGGGGGCTGATTGAAGCTTTCTTT. This codes for CASSSRGLIEAFF.

J is TRBJ2-7 and V is TRBV15; maybe TRBD1 (6 bases). V lost 0 bases, J lost 3 bases, and 9 bases lay in between. The CDR3 sequence is 14 residues long. Looked up from germline, CDR1 is LNHNV and CDR2 is YYDKDF (reference sequence). The CDR3 region is CATSRDRDNYEQYV. In nucleotides, the CDR3 is TGTGCCACCAGCAGAGATAGGGACAACTACGAGCAGTACGTC.

The chain carries TRBV4-3 and TRBJ1-3; D is unresolved. In germline, CDR1 is LGHNA, CDR2 YSLEER. Trimming left V 0 bases short and J 0 bases short, with 6 bases between. The CDR3 loop spans 15 amino acids. CDR3 nucleotides: TGCGCCAGCAGCCAAGATCCTTCCTCTGGAAACACCATATATTTT. This gives the protein CASSQDPSSGNTIYF.

The CDR3 region is CASSLSSRRAFF. As DNA, the CDR3 is TGTGCCAGCAGTTTAAGCTCGAGGAGGGCTTTCTTT. V is TRBV28 and J is TRBJ1-1, with D hard to call. Germline assignment: CDR1 MDHEN and CDR2 SYDVKM. The CDR3 runs 12 residues. The V end was cut by 2 bases, the J end by 11 bases, with 12 bases between.

The CDR3 sequence is CASSGGQGPSEQYF. CDR3 DNA: TGTGCCAGTAGTGGGGGACAGGGGCCTTCGGAGCAGTACTTC. The J gene is TRBJ2-7, the V gene TRBV19; 10 nucleotides line up with TRBD1. The junction had 8 bases not matched to a gene; V was cut back by 5 bases and J by 7 bases. The CDR3 sequence is 14 residues long. Germline CDR1 and CDR2: LNHDA and SQIVND (reference sequence).

V is TRBV9 and J is TRBJ1-6; no clear D. CDR1 is SGDLS and CDR2 is YYNGEE in the germline V gene. V dropped 0 bases and J dropped 8 bases, with 12 bases sitting between them. The CDR3 covers 15 residues. CDR3 in amino acids: CASSVDEGLDSPLHF. The CDR3 DNA is TGTGCCAGCAGCGTAGATGAGGGTCTAGATTCACCCCTCCACTTT.

The chain combines TRBV28 with TRBJ2-5; 7 nucleotides line up with TRBD1. Losses at the gene ends were 3 bases for V and 2 bases for J; bases not matched to a gene: 6. This CDR3 contains 15 residues. CDR1 is MDHEN, CDR2 SYDVKM, per germline. The CDR3 DNA is TGTGCCAGCAGTTTCATCGGGACAGCTCAAGAGACCCAGTACTTC. Protein sequence: CASSFIGTAQETQYF.

This chain joins TRBV28 and TRBJ2-2, with 11 bases fitting TRBD2. This CDR3 contains 16 residues. V lost 5 bases and J lost 7; bases outside the gene matches: 9. Germline CDR1 and CDR2: MDHEN and SYDVKM. CDR3 sequence: CASSPRLAGYDGELFF. DNA for the CDR3: TGTGCCAGCAGTCCGAGACTAGCGGGATATGACGGGGAGCTGTTTTTT.

The V call is TRBV7-9, the J call TRBJ1-1; the match to TRBD1 covers 9 bases. V trimming: 6 bases; J trimming: 1 base; junction bases outside the gene matches: 6. The germline gives CDR1 SEHNR, CDR2 FQNEAQ (reference sequence). The CDR3 consists of 15 residues. The CDR3 bases are TGTGCCAGCAGAAGAACGGGACAGGGGAACACTGAAGCTTTCTTT. Encoded protein: CASRRTGQGNTEAFF.

The chain is built from TRBV5-1 and TRBJ1-3, with D maybe TRBD1 (6 bases). CDR3 length equals 15 residues. Germline CDR1 reads SGHRS; CDR2 reads YFSETQ. Trimming took 5 bases from V and 0 from J, leaving 12 bases between them. The CDR3 loop reads CASRTDRISGNTIYF. The CDR3 DNA is TGCGCCAGCAGAACTGACAGGATCTCTGGAAACACCATATATTTT.